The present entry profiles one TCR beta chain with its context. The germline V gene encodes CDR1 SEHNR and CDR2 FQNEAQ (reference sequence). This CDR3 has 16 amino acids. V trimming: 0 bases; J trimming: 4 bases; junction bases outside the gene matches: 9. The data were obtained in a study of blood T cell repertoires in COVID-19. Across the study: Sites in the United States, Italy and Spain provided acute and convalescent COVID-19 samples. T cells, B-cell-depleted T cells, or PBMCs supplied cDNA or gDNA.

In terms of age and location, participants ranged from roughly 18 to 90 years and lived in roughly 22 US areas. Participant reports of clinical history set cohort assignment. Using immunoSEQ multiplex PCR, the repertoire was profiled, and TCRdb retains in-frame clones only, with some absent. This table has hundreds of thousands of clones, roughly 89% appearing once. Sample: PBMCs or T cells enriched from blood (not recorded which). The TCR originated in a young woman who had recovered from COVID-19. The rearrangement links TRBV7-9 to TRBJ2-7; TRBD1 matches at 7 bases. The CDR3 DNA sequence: TGTGCCAGCAGCTTAGCAGGGGGCAGGGGCGCGTACGAGCAGTACTTC. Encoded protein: CASSLAGGRGAYEQYF.